A single sample gave rise to the 8 T cell receptor beta chains below, sequenced in a study of radiation and T cells in renal cell carcinoma. Time point of the sample: blood 2 weeks post-SBRT. Noted treatment: 15 Gy SBRT to primary tumor, nephrectomy 4 weeks later. Clones were read by immunoSEQ multiplex PCR, and TCRdb kept only the in-frame ones, dropping some. Of 65,000 to 80,000 clones listed, just over 85% are singletons. This specimen consisted of blood, obtained from a patient whose treatment included radiotherapy and nephrectomy. The source of these receptors is a woman aged 50 to 60 with renal cell carcinoma.

The CDR3 DNA is TGCAGCGCGACAGGGGGCGAATACGAGCAGTACTTC. Protein: CSATGGEYEQYF. V gene TRBV29-1 combines with J gene TRBJ2-7; 10 positions agree with TRBD1. Looked up from germline, CDR1 is SQVTM and CDR2 is ANQGSEA. This CDR3 region has 12 residues. Trimming cost V 7 bases and J 4 bases; bases outside gene matches: 4.

The rearrangement links TRBV5-1 to TRBJ1-2; weak D call: TRBD1 (6 bases). Germline CDR1 SGHRS, CDR2 YFSETQ. The V and J ends lost 2 bases and 8 bases respectively, with 19 bases between them. This CDR3 region has 15 residues. CDR3 residues: CASSLGGGAEAGYTF. CDR3 in DNA: TGCGCCAGCAGCTTAGGGGGGGGCGCAGAGGCCGGCTACACCTTC. Complete variable domain (other parts from reference TRBV5-1 and TRBJ1-2): KAGVTQTPRYLIKTRGQQVTLSCSPISGHRSVSWYQQTPGQGLQFLFEYFSETQRNKGNFPGRFSGRQFSNSRSEMNVSTLELGDSALYLCASSLGGGAEAGYTFGSGTRLTVV.

This sequence joins TRBV7-8 and TRBJ2-2, with D perhaps matching TRBD1 (6 bases). This CDR3 is built from 13 residues. V lost 5 bases, J lost 7 bases, and 11 bases lay in between. CDR1 is SGHVS, CDR2 FQNEAQ, per germline. The chain's CDR3 is CASSVHRDGELFF. For the CDR3, the DNA is TGTGCCAGCAGCGTACACAGGGACGGGGAGCTGTTTTTT.

The chain combines TRBV7-1 with TRBJ1-1; TRBD1 is a possible D gene (5 bases). Being an ORF, TRBV7-1 has a function that is uncertain. V lost 5 bases, J lost 1 base, and 11 bases lay in between. The CDR3 is made up of 14 amino acids. Here the CDR3 reads CASSRETANTEAFF. DNA for the CDR3: TGTGCCAGCAGCCGCGAGACAGCGAACACTGAAGCTTTCTTT.

The chain carries TRBV5-1 and TRBJ2-7; no definite D call. CDR1 and CDR2 (germline): SGHRS, YFSETQ. Trimming cost V 0 bases and J 2 bases, with 9 bases left between them. The CDR3 totals 14 residues. The CDR3 DNA sequence: TGCGCCAGCAGCTTGGAAGTGGGCCCCTACGAGCAGTACTTC. Translation gives CASSLEVGPYEQYF.

A note on this clone: The junction departs from germline at one end; a sequencing error may be responsible. This sample includes further DNA sequences coding for the same CDR3. The chain is built from TRBV29-1 and TRBJ1-1, with no clear D. In germline, CDR1 is SQVTM, CDR2 ANQGSEA. CDR3 size: 13 residues. In DNA form, the CDR3 reads TGCAGCGTTGCACAACAGCCGAACACTGAGGCTTTCTTT. Its protein is CSVAQQPNTEAFF.

V and J are TRBV7-2 and TRBJ2-3, with D uncertain. Germline V lookup: CDR1 SGHTA, CDR2 FQGNSA. The CDR3 covers 15 residues. V was pared by 1 base and J by 4 bases, with 12 bases between. The CDR3 DNA reads as TGTGCCAGCAGCTTAGGGAGTACTGCCGCAGATACGCAGTATTTT. Protein: CASSLGSTAADTQYF.

The CDR3 protein is CASSKEKRALGEQYF. The DNA of the CDR3 is TGTGCCAGCAGCAAAGAAAAGCGGGCCCTGGGGGAGCAGTACTTC. This chain links TRBV21-1 with TRBJ2-7; TRBD2 is the table's D call and was not checked against the DNA. TRBV21-1 is shown as a pseudogene. The CDR3 spans 15 residues.